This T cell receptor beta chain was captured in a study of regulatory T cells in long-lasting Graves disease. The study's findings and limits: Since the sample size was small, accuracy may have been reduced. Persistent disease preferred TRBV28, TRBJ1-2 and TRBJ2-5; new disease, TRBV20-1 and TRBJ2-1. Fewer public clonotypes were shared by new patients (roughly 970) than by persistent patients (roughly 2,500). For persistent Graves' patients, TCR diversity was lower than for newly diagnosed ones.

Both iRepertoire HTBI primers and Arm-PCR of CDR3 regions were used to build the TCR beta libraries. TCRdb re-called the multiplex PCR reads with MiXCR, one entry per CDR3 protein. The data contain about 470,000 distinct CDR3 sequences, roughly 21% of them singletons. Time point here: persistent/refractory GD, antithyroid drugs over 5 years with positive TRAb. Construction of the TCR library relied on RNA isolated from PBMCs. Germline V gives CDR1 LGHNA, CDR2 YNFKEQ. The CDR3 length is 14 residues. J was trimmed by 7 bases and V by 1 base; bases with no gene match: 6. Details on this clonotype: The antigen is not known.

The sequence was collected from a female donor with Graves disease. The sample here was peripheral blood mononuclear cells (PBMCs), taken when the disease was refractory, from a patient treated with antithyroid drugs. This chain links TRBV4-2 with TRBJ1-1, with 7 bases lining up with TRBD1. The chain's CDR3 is CASSQGGQPVEAFF. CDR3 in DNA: TGTGCCAGCAGCCAAGGGGGACAGCCCGTTGAAGCTTTCTTT.